This T cell receptor (beta chain) appears in the sequencing data of a study of blood T cell repertoires in COVID-19. Study details: Collection of acute and convalescent COVID-19 samples took place in the United States, Italy and Spain. Sample material is recorded as cDNA or gDNA derived from T cells, B-cell-depleted T cells, or PBMCs.

V shed 6 bases, J shed 2 bases, and the junction held 4 bases outside the gene matches. The CDR3 contains 14 residues. Germline values: CDR1 SGHVS, CDR2 FNYEAQ. Original methodology: Reference gene primers were amplified, and this amplification served to estimate nucleated cell counts. The protocol was immunoSEQ multiplex PCR, while the TCRdb copy is restricted to in-frame clones and leaves out a portion. V and J calls plus clone size are reproduced from that table; the DNA served to infer D and trimming. The sample holds approximately 360,000 clones, around 90% seen once. The sequence was collected from a man aged 18 to 30 with active or convalescent COVID-19. Sequences were obtained from peripheral blood. This chain joins TRBV7-6 and TRBJ2-1, with TRBD1 identical over 7 bases. In DNA, the CDR3 is TGTGCCAGCAGACGGACAGGACCCTACAATGAGCAGTTCTTC. Translated: CASRRTGPYNEQFF.